What follows describes a single T cell receptor (beta chain). No antigen is known for it. The data are from a study of T cell responses to AZD1222 COVID-19 vaccine. TCRdb keeps only in-frame clones here, not all; method: immunoSEQ multiplex PCR. In the table there are 75,000 to 100,000 clones, over 75% of which are singletons. Findings of the study overall: It should be noted that donors were predominantly white British and more often female, and clonal diversity was possibly underestimated. Rises in breadth and depth of Spike-specific TCRs came after two AZD1222 doses. Variant regions that are unmutated are reportedly the target of nearly half of spike-specific TCRs.

This clonotype was obtained from an adult in good health. The sequenced sample was peripheral blood, obtained on day 0 of AZD1222 vaccination.

The DNA for the CDR3 is TGTGCCAGCAGTTACTCGAACAGGGGTTTACAGCCCCAGCATTTT. It is translated as CASSYSNRGLQPQHF. The chain has TRBV6-5 and TRBJ1-5, with TRBD1 matching 7 bases. Germline CDR1 is MNHEY and CDR2 is SVGAGI. CDR3 length: 15 residues. Germline trimming cut 0 bases from V and 7 bases from J; bases unmatched to any gene: 6.